What follows are 28 T cell receptor beta chains derived from one specimen sequenced in a study of T cell responses to AZD1222 COVID-19 vaccine. The protocol was immunoSEQ multiplex PCR, while the TCRdb copy is restricted to in-frame clones and leaves out a portion. The repertoire has roughly 110,000 clones, about nine tenths of them found once; the top ten carry under 5.5%. The sample here was peripheral blood, taken on day 0 of AZD1222 vaccination. All receptors come from an adult in good health.

The genes are TRBV7-3 and TRBJ2-1, with D perhaps matching TRBD2 (5 bases). The V end was cut by 4 bases, the J end by 3 bases, with 7 bases between. The CDR3 is 13 amino acids. Germline values: CDR1 SGHTA, CDR2 FQGTGA. The CDR3 DNA sequence: TGTGCCAGCAGCTCCACTAGCTACAATGAGCAGTTCTTC. Translated, it gives CASSSTSYNEQFF.

V and J are TRBV6-5 and TRBJ2-5; 7 nucleotides match TRBD2. V was pared by 7 bases and J by 4 bases, with 3 bases of the junction left unmatched. CDR1 is MNHEY and CDR2 is SVGAGI in the germline V gene. The CDR3 is made up of 12 amino acids. The CDR3 DNA sequence: TGTGCCAGCACCTCGGGGGGAGAGACCCAGTACTTC. This sequence encodes CASTSGGETQYF.

This chain uses TRBV4-3 with TRBJ2-7; 7 bases are a match to TRBD1. Germline CDR1 is LGHNA and CDR2 is YSLEER. After removal of 0 bases from V and 3 bases from J, the junction contained 11 bases not matched to a gene. The CDR3 loop spans 17 amino acids. The CDR3 reads CASSQDLRTGVHYEQYF. CDR3 nucleotides: TGCGCCAGCAGCCAAGATCTCCGGACAGGAGTACACTACGAGCAGTACTTC.

The chain links TRBV19 to TRBJ1-2; a possible D gene is TRBD1 (5 bases). Trimming removed 7 bases from V and 11 bases from J, with 17 bases in between. The length of the CDR3 is 12 residues. Germline CDR1 LNHDA, CDR2 SQIVND (reference sequence). Here the CDR3 reads CASNSGIDGYTF. The CDR3 region has the DNA TGTGCCAGTAACTCAGGGATAGACGGGTACACCTTC. The whole variable domain, remainder taken from reference TRBV19 and TRBJ1-2, is DGGITQSPKYLFRKEGQNVTLSCEQNLNHDAMYWYRQDPGQGLRLIYYSQIVNDFQKGDIAEGYSVSREKKESFPLTVTSAQKNPTAFYLCASNSGIDGYTFGSGTRLTVV.

This chain connects TRBV6-5 to TRBJ1-3; D uncertain. With 8 bases removed from V and 3 bases from J, the gap between germline ends came to 14 bases. This CDR3 has 14 residues. Germline V CDR1 and CDR2: MNHEY, SVGAGI. In nucleotides, the CDR3 is TGTGCCAGCTTTTGGGGTGGCTATGGAAACACCATATATTTT. Residues: CASFWGGYGNTIYF.

As to this clone: Relative to the germline gene, one junction end is altered; a read error may explain this. The CDR3 loop is CASREGLAGSTDTQYF. CDR3 nucleotides: TGTGCCAGCAGAGAAGGACTAGCGGGGAGCACAGATACGCAGTATTTT. The genes are TRBV2 and TRBJ2-3; 12 bases agree with TRBD2. The CDR3 is 16 amino acids. CDR1 and CDR2 from the germline V gene are SNHLY and FYNNEI.

The V and J genes are TRBV19 and TRBJ1-1; 9 bases align to TRBD1. This CDR3 region has 17 residues. CDR1 is LNHDA and CDR2 is SQIVND in the germline V gene (reference sequence). The V segment lost 4 bases and the J segment 4 bases; nucleotides outside the gene matches: 13. Here the CDR3 reads CASSTPLGQGFGTEAFF. In nucleotides, the CDR3 is TGTGCCAGTAGTACCCCCCTCGGACAGGGGTTTGGCACTGAAGCTTTCTTT.

This clone appeared once. This sequence joins TRBV19 and TRBJ1-1; D unclear. The CDR3 sequence is 15 residues long. The V gene's germline CDR1 is LNHDA and CDR2 SQIVND (reference sequence). Deletions cut 10 bases from V and 0 bases from J, with 18 bases between. The CDR3 DNA reads TGTGCCACCAAAATTGAAAGGGAGGTGAACACTGAAGCTTTCTTT. It yields the protein CATKIEREVNTEAFF.

The V call is TRBV28, the J call TRBJ2-7; 9 bases agree with TRBD2. J lost 0 bases, V lost 5 bases, and 8 bases had no gene match. Per the germline V gene, CDR1 is MDHEN and CDR2 is SYDVKM. The CDR3 spans 16 residues. CDR3 DNA sequence: TGTGCCAGCAGTCCTACCAGCGGGGGGCACTCCTACGAGCAGTACTTC. Translating gives CASSPTSGGHSYEQYF.

J is TRBJ2-7 and V is TRBV6-4, with D tentatively TRBD1 (6 bases). There are 15 residues in the CDR3. V was shortened by 2 bases and J by 3 bases, with 14 bases between the two germline ends. Germline assignment: CDR1 MRHNA and CDR2 SNTAGT. The CDR3 DNA reads as TGTGCCAGCAGTGACGGGGGCCTCTTACACTACGAGCAGTACTTC. It codes for CASSDGGLLHYEQYF.

The chain links TRBV7-2 to TRBJ1-4, with D uncertain. Germline CDR1 reads SGHTA; CDR2 reads FQGNSA. The CDR3 extends over 14 amino acids. Trimming removed 5 bases from V and 5 bases from J, with 12 bases in between. CDR3 sequence reads: CASSRRVGNEKLFF. The CDR3 nucleotides read TGTGCCAGCAGCCGGCGGGTGGGGAATGAAAAACTGTTTTTT.

V is TRBV7-2 and J is TRBJ2-6; TRBD1 is a possible D gene (5 bases). Germline lookup yields CDR1 SGHTA and CDR2 FQGNSA. CDR3 size: 14 residues. The V and J ends lost 9 bases and 0 bases respectively, with 9 bases between them. The CDR3 coding sequence is TGTGCCAGTGCAGGGTACTCTGGGGCCAACGTCCTGACTTTC. This codes for CASAGYSGANVLTF.

The chain uses TRBV9 and TRBJ2-3; 8 bases are shared with TRBD1. Germline V CDR1 and CDR2: SGDLS, YYNGEE. V trimming: 2 bases; J trimming: 3 bases; junction bases outside the gene matches: 8. The length of the CDR3 is 16 residues. The CDR3 reads CASSVDGQGRTDTQYF. CDR3 nucleotides: TGTGCCAGCAGCGTCGACGGACAGGGTAGGACAGATACGCAGTATTTT.

The gene calls are TRBV5-4 and TRBJ2-7; 8 bases line up with TRBD2. The CDR3 contains 13 residues. The V and J ends lost 3 bases and 3 bases, in that order; junction bases with no gene match: 2. Germline lookup yields CDR1 SGHNT and CDR2 YYREEE (reference sequence). The CDR3 coding sequence is TGTGCCAGCAGCTCGGGAGGGGGCTACGAGCAGTACTTC. Its translation: CASSSGGGYEQYF.

The chain is built from TRBV7-2 and TRBJ1-2; 9 bases agree with TRBD1. This CDR3 region has 17 residues. V was pared by 0 bases and J by 2 bases, with 7 bases of the junction left unmatched. The germline V gene encodes CDR1 SGHTA and CDR2 FQGNSA. The CDR3 spells CASSLAGSGTGNYGYTF. The CDR3 DNA is TGTGCCAGCAGCTTAGCTGGATCTGGGACAGGGAACTATGGCTACACCTTC.

The V and J genes are TRBV7-6 and TRBJ2-5; TRBD2 agrees at 7 bases. The CDR3 runs 15 residues. In germline, CDR1 is SGHVS, CDR2 FNYEAQ. V lost 5 bases, J lost 1 base, and 7 bases stayed unmatched. This chain's CDR3 is CASSPGPGGQETQYF. For the CDR3, the DNA is TGTGCCAGCAGCCCAGGGCCGGGGGGCCAAGAGACCCAGTACTTC.

The gene calls are TRBV28 and TRBJ2-5; 10 nucleotides align to TRBD1. The CDR3 is 14 residues long. With 5 bases clipped from V and 4 bases from J, the junction kept 4 bases outside the gene matches. The germline V gene encodes CDR1 MDHEN and CDR2 SYDVKM. Here the CDR3 reads CASSPGQGPETQYF. The CDR3 DNA reads TGTGCCAGCAGTCCGGGACAGGGGCCAGAGACCCAGTACTTC.

This chain joins TRBV7-2 and TRBJ1-2; no definite D call. Per the germline V gene, CDR1 is SGHTA and CDR2 is FQGNSA. This CDR3 is 13 amino acids long. V was trimmed by 3 bases and J by 6 bases, leaving 11 bases between them. In DNA, the CDR3 is TGTGCCAGCAGCTTTGGTCCTCTGGATGGCTACACCTTC. This encodes CASSFGPLDGYTF.

V and J are TRBV5-8 and TRBJ2-2; TRBD1 or TRBD2 may be the D gene (6 bases each). V was cut by 5 bases and J by 3 bases, with 17 bases left in between. Germline V gene data show CDR1 as SGHTS and CDR2 as YDEGEE. The CDR3 has 16 residues. Here the CDR3 DNA reads TGTGCCAGCAGTCCCCTGGGGGGCCTCTACACCGGGGAGCTGTTTTTT. It yields the protein CASSPLGGLYTGELFF.

The CDR3 sequence is CASSREGGISSGNTIYF. For the CDR3, the DNA is TGTGCCAGCAGCCGGGAGGGGGGGATCAGCTCTGGAAACACCATATATTTT. The chain is built from TRBV5-4 and TRBJ1-3; D perhaps matches TRBD1 (6 bases). The CDR3 extends over 17 amino acids. Trimming took 4 bases from V and 0 from J, leaving 17 bases between them. Germline CDR1 and CDR2: SGHNT and YYREEE (reference sequence).

V is TRBV10-3 and J is TRBJ1-4, with unresolved D. CDR1 ENHRY and CDR2 SYGVKD come from the germline V gene. The CDR3 contains 16 residues. V was cut by 5 bases and J by 2 bases, with 15 bases left in between. For the CDR3, the DNA is TGTGCCATCAGTCTTGATCAGTTGGGGACTAATGAAAAACTGTTTTTT. Its translation: CAISLDQLGTNEKLFF.

The chain has TRBV11-2 and TRBJ1-2; 12 positions agree with TRBD1. In germline, CDR1 is SGHAT, CDR2 FQNNGV. This CDR3 contains 15 residues. V lost 2 bases to trimming and J lost 8 bases; unmatched junction nucleotides: 6. CDR3 sequence (DNA): TGTGCCAGCAGCTTAATGGGACAGGGGGCGCGAGGCTACACCTTC. It is translated as CASSLMGQGARGYTF.

The rearrangement uses TRBV19 and TRBJ2-3, with D maybe TRBD2 (5 bases). Germline CDR1 is LNHDA and CDR2 is SQIVND (reference sequence). Between the trimmed V and J ends, which lost 10 bases and 0 bases, there was a span of 17 bases. CDR3 length: 15 residues. CDR3 sequence: CATHRGPTSTDTQYF. The CDR3 DNA sequence: TGTGCCACCCACCGGGGTCCAACTAGCACAGATACGCAGTATTTT.

This clone was counted only a few times. This chain uses TRBV4-3 with TRBJ1-2; D unclear. CDR1 and CDR2 from the germline V gene are LGHNA and YSLEER. Between the trimmed V and J ends, which lost 0 bases and 4 bases, there was a span of 15 bases. The CDR3 sequence is 16 residues long. CDR3 region: CASSQDTDTEIYGYTF. The CDR3 DNA reads TGCGCCAGCAGCCAAGATACCGACACAGAAATCTATGGCTACACCTTC.

The chain uses TRBV19 and TRBJ1-5; 11 bases agree with TRBD1. The germline V gene encodes CDR1 LNHDA and CDR2 SQIVND (reference sequence). The CDR3 covers 18 residues. With V trimmed by 4 bases and J by 3 bases, 11 bases remained unmatched. The chain's CDR3 is CASSTSRTGGSDNQPQHF. In DNA, the CDR3 is TGTGCCAGTAGTACCTCCCGGACAGGGGGCTCGGACAATCAGCCCCAGCATTTT.

The chain joins TRBV25-1 to TRBJ1-4; 7 positions match TRBD1. Germline V gene sequence: CDR1 MGHDK, CDR2 SYGVNS. The CDR3 totals 13 residues. The junction had 3 bases not matched to a gene; V was cut back by 4 bases and J by 7 bases. In nucleotides, the CDR3 is TGTGCCAGCAGTGTAACAGGGGCTGAAAAACTGTTTTTT. Protein product: CASSVTGAEKLFF.

This sequence joins TRBV3-1 (or the pseudogene TRBV3-2) and TRBJ1-1; no clear D gene. In germline, CDR1 is LGHDT, CDR2 YNNKEL (reference sequence). The CDR3 loop spans 13 amino acids. Between the trimmed V and J ends, which lost 5 bases and 5 bases, there was a span of 12 bases. The DNA of the CDR3 is TGTGCCAGCAGCTACACACGAGGGACTGAAGCTTTCTTT. It yields the protein CASSYTRGTEAFF.

This clone was counted once. This chain joins TRBV28 and TRBJ1-4; 8 positions match TRBD1. The germline V gene has CDR1 MDHEN and CDR2 SYDVKM. V was pared by 7 bases and J by 8 bases, with 9 bases of the junction left unmatched. The CDR3 covers 14 residues. The CDR3, as DNA: TGTGCCAGCACCCCCAGGGGGCGGTGGGAAAAACTGTTTTTT. Its protein is CASTPRGRWEKLFF.